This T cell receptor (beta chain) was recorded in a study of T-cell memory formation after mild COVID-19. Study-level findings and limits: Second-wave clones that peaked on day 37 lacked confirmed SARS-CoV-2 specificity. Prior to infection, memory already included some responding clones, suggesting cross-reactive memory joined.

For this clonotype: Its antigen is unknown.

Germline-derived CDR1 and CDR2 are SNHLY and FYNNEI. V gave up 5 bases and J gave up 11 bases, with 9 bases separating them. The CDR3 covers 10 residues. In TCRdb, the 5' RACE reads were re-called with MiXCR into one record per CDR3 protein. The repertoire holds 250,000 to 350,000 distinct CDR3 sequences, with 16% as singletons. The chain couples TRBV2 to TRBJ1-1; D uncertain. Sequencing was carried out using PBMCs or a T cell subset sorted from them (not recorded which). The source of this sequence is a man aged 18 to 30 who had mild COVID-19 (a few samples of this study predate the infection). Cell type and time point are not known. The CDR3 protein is CASSYPDAFF. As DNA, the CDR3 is TGTGCCAGCAGTTACCCCGACGCTTTCTTT.